This T cell receptor (beta chain) was identified during a study of T cells in Graves' hyperthyroidism and ophthalmopathy. It was RNA transcripts that yielded the amplified TCR beta CDR3 regions. First-round RT-PCR targeting the TCR CDR3 was performed with the HTBI primer set. TCRdb called the multiplex PCR reads again in MiXCR, with one record for every CDR3 protein. The data contain around 250,000 distinct CDR3 sequences, around 17% of them seen just once; the ten biggest clones take up 28%. In germline, CDR1 is SEHNR, CDR2 FQNEAQ (reference sequence). V was clipped by 6 bases and J by 8 bases; unmatched bases: 9. The CDR3 is made up of 16 amino acids.

The receptor was isolated from a woman under 30 with Graves' ophthalmopathy. The chain has TRBV7-9 and TRBJ2-2; 13 bases are shared with TRBD2. The sequenced material came from blood. CDR3 protein: CASSFTSGGEWGELFF. CDR3 nucleotides: TGTGCCAGCAGTTTTACTAGCGGGGGGGAGTGGGGGGAGCTGTTTTTT.